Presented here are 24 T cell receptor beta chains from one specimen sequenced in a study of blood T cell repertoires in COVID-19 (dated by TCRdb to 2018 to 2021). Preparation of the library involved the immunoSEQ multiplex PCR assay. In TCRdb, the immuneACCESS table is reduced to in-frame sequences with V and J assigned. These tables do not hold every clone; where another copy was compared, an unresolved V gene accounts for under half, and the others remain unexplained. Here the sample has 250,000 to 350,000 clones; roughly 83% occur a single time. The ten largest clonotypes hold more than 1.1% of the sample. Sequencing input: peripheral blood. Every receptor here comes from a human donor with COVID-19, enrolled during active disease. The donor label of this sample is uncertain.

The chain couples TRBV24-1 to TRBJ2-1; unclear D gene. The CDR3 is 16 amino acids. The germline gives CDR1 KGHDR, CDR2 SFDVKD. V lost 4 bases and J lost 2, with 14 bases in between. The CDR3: CATSDYSGAAYNEQFF. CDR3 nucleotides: TGTGCCACCAGTGACTACTCCGGAGCAGCCTACAATGAGCAGTTCTTC.

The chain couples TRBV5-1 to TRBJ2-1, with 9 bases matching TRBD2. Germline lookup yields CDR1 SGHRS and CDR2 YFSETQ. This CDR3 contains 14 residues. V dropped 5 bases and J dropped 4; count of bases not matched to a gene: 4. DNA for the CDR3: TGCGCCAGCAGACCGACTAGCGGTTACAATGAGCAGTTCTTC. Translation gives CASRPTSGYNEQFF.

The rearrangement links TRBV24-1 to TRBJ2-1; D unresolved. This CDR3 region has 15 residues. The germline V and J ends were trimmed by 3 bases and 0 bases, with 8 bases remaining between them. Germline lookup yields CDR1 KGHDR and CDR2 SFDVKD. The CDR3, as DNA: TGTGCCACCAGTGATCCGTCGGGCTCCTACAATGAGCAGTTCTTC. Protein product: CATSDPSGSYNEQFF.

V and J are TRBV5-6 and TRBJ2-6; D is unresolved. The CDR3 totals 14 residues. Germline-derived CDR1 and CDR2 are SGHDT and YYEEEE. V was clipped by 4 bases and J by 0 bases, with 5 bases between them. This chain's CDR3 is CASSQISGANVLTF. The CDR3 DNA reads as TGTGCCAGCAGCCAAATCTCTGGGGCCAACGTCCTGACTTTC.

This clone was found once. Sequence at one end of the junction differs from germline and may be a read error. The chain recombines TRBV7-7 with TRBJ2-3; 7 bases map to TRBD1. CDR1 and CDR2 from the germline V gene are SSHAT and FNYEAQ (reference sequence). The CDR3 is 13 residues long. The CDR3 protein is CASSRDRTDTQYF. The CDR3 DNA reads TGTGCTAGCAGCCGGGACAGAACAGATACGCAGTATTTT.

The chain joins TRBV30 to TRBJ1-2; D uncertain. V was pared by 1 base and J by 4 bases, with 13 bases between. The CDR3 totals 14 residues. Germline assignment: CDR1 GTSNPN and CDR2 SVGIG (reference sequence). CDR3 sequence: CAWSGTPSIYGYTF. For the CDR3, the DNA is TGTGCCTGGAGTGGGACTCCCTCAATCTATGGCTACACCTTC.

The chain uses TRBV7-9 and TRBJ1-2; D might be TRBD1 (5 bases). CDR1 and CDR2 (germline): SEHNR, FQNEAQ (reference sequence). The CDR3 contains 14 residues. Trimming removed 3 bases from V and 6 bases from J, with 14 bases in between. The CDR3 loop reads CASSFGGIGDGYTF. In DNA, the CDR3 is TGTGCCAGCAGCTTCGGGGGAATCGGCGATGGCTACACCTTC.

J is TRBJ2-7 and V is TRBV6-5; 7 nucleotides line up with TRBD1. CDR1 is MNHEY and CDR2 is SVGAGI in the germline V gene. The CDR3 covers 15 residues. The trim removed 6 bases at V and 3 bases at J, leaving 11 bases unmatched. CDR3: CASRARDSPNYEQYF. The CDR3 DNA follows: TGTGCCAGCAGAGCCAGGGACAGTCCCAACTACGAGCAGTACTTC.

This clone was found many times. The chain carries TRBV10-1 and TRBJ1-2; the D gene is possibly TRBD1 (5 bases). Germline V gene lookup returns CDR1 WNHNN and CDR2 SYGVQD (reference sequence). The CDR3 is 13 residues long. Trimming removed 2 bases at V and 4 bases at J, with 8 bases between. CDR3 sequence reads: CASSETGSYGYTF. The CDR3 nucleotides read TGCGCCAGCAGTGAGACAGGCTCCTATGGCTACACCTTC.

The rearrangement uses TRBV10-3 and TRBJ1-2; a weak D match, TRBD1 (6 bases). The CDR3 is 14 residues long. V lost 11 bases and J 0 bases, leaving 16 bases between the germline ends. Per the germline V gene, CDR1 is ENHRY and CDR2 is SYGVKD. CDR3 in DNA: TGTGCCTCAAATGACAGGACTGCTAACTATGGCTACACCTTC. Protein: CASNDRTANYGYTF.

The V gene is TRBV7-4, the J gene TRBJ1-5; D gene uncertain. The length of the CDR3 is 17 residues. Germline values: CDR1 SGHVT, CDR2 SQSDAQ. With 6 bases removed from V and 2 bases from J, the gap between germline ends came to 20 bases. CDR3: CASRSSLEGYGNQPQHF. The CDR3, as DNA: TGTGCCAGCAGAAGCTCACTAGAGGGATATGGCAATCAGCCCCAGCATTTT.

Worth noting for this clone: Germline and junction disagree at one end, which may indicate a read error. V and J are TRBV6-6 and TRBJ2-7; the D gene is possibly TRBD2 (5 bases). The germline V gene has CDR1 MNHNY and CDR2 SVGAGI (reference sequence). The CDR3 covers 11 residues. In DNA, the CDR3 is TGTGCCAGCAGTTACCAGGACTCCCTCTTCTTC. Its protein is CASSYQDSLFF.

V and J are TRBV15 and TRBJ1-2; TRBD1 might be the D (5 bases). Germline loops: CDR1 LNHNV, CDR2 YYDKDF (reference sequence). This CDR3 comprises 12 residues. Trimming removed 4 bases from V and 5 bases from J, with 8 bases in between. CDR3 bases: TGTGCCACCAGCATGACAGTTTATGGCTACACCTTC. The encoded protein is CATSMTVYGYTF.

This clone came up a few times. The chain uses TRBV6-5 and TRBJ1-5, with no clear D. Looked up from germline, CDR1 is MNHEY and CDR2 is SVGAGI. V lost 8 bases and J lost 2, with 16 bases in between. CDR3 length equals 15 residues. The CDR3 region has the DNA TGTGCCAGCCACTGGGCGGGCTCGGGCAATCAGCCCCAGCATTTT. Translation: CASHWAGSGNQPQHF.

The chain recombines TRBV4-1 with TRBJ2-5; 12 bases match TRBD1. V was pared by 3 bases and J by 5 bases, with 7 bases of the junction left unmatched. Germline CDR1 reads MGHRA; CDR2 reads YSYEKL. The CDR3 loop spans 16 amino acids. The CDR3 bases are TGCGCCAGCAGCCAGACCGGGACAGGGGGCTGGGAGACCCAGTACTTC. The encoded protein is CASSQTGTGGWETQYF.

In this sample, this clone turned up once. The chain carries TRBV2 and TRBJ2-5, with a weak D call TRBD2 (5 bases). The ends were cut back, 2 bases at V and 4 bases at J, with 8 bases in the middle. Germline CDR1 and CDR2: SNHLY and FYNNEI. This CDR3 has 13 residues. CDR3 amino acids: CASSERTGETQYF. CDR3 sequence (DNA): TGTGCCAGCAGTGAAAGGACTGGAGAGACCCAGTACTTC.

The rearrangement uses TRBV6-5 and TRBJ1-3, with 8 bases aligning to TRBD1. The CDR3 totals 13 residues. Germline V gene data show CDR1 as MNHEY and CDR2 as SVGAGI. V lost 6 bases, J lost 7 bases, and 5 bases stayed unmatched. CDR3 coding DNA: TGTGCCAGCAGCCCGAACAGGGGGAACACCATATATTTT. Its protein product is CASSPNRGNTIYF.

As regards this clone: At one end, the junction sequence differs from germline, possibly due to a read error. The CDR3 region is CASSKDRPMNTEAFF. The DNA for the CDR3 is TGTGCCAGCAGCAAAGACAGGCCCATGAACACTGAAGCTTTCTTT. The rearrangement links TRBV3-1 (or the pseudogene TRBV3-2) to TRBJ1-1, with D possibly being TRBD1 (6 bases). CDR1 is LGHDT, CDR2 YNNKEL, per germline (reference sequence). The CDR3 is 15 residues long.

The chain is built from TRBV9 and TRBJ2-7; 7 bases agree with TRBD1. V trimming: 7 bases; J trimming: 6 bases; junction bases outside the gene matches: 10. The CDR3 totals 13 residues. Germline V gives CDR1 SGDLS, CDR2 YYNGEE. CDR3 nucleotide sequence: TGTGCCAGCGCCCCTGACAGGGCAGGCGAGCAGTACTTC. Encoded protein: CASAPDRAGEQYF.

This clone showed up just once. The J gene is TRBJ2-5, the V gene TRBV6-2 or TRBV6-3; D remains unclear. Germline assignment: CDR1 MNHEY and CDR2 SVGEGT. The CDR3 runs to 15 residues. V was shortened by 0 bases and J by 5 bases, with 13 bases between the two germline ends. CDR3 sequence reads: CASSYSEIWRETQYF. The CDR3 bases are TGTGCCAGCAGTTACTCAGAGATTTGGCGGGAGACCCAGTACTTC.

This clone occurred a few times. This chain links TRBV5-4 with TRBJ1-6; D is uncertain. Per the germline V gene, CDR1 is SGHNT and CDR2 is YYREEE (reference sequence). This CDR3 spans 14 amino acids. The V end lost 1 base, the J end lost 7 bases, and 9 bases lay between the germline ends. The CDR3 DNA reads TGTGCCAGCAGCTTGCCCTTGGAGAATTCACCCCTCCACTTT. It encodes CASSLPLENSPLHF.

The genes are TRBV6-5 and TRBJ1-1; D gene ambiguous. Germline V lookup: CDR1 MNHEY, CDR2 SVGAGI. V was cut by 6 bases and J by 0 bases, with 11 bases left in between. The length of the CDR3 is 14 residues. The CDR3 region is CASREGLMNTEAFF. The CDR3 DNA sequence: TGTGCCAGCAGGGAGGGATTGATGAACACTGAAGCTTTCTTT.

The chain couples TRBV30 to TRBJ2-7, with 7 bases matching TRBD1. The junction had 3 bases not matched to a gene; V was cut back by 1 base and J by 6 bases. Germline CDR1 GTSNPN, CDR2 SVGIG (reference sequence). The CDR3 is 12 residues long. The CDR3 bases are TGTGCCTGGAGTGGACAGGGTCTCGAGCAGTACTTC. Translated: CAWSGQGLEQYF.

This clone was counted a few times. DNA for the CDR3: TGTGCCAGTAGTGCCCGGGACAGTTCCTACGAGCAGTACTTC. Translating it yields CASSARDSSYEQYF. The chain carries TRBV19 and TRBJ2-7; TRBD1 matches 7 bases. Germline CDR1 is LNHDA and CDR2 is SQIVND (reference sequence). This CDR3 has 14 amino acids. With 5 bases clipped from V and 1 base from J, the junction kept 5 bases outside the gene matches.